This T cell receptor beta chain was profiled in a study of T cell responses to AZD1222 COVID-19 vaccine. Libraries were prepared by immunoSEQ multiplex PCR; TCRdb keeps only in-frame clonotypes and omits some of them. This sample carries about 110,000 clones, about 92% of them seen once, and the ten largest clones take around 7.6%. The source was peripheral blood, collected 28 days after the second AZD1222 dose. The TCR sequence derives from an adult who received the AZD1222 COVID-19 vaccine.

Written as DNA, the CDR3 is TGTGCCAGCTCCGGTAGGGGCGCGGAGACCCAGTACTTC. Translation gives CASSGRGAETQYF. The V and J genes are TRBV18 and TRBJ2-5; TRBD1 might be the D (5 bases). V was shortened by 6 bases and J by 5 bases, with 13 bases between the two germline ends. The CDR3 spans 13 residues. Germline CDR1 KGHSH, CDR2 LQKENI.